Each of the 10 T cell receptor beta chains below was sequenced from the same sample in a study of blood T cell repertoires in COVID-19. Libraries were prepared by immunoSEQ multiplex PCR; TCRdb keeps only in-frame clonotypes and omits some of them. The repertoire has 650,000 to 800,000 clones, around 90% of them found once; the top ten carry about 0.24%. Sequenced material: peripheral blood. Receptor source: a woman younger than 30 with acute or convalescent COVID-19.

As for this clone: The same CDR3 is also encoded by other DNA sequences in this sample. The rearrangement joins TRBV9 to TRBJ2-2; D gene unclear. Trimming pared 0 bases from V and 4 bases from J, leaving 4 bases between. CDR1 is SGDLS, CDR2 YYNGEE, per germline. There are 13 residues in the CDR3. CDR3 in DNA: TGTGCCAGCAGCGTAGGGAGCACCGGGGAGCTGTTTTTT. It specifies CASSVGSTGELFF.

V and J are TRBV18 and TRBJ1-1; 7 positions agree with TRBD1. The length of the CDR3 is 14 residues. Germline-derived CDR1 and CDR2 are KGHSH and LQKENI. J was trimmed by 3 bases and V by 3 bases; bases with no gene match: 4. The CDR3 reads CASSPQGEHTEAFF. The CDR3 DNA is TGTGCCAGCTCACCTCAGGGGGAACACACTGAAGCTTTCTTT. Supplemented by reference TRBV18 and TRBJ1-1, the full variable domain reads NAGVMQNPRHLVRRRGQEARLRCSPMKGHSHVYWYRQLPEEGLKFMVYLQKENIIDESGMPKERFSAEFPKEGPSILRIQQVVRGDSAAYFCASSPQGEHTEAFFGQGTRLTVV.

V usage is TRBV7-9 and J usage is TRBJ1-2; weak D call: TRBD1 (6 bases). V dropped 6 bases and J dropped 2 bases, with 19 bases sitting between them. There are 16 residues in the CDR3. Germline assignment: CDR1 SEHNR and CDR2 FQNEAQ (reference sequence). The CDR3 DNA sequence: TGTGCCAGCAGTAAGGACAGCCCTCGGGCAAACTATGGCTACACCTTC. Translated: CASSKDSPRANYGYTF.

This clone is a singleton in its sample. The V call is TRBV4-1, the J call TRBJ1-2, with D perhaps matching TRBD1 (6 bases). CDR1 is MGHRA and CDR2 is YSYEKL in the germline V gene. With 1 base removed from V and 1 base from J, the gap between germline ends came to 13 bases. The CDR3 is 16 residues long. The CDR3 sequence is CASSQGRGGRNYGYTF. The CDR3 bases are TGCGCCAGCAGCCAAGGGAGAGGGGGACGTAACTATGGCTACACCTTC.

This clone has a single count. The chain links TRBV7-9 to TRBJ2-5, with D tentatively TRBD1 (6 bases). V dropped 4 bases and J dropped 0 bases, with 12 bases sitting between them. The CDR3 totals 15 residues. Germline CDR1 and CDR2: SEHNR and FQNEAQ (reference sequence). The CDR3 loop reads CASSSGHQYQETQYF. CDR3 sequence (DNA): TGTGCCAGCAGCTCGGGACACCAGTACCAAGAGACCCAGTACTTC.

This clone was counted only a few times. The chain's CDR3 is CASSITTGANTGELFF. As DNA, the CDR3 is TGTGCCAGCAGCATAACCACGGGTGCGAACACCGGGGAGCTGTTTTTT. The gene calls are TRBV5-5 and TRBJ2-2; D unresolved. The germline CDR1 and CDR2 sequences are SGHKS and YYEKEE (reference sequence). V was pared by 4 bases and J by 0 bases, with 13 bases between. The CDR3 runs to 16 residues.

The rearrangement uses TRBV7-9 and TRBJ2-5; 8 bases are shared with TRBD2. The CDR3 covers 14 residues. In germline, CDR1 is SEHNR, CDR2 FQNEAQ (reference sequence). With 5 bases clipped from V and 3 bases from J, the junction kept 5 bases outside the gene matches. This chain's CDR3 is CASSLLAGEETQYF. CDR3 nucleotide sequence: TGTGCCAGCAGCCTTCTAGCGGGTGAAGAGACCCAGTACTTC.

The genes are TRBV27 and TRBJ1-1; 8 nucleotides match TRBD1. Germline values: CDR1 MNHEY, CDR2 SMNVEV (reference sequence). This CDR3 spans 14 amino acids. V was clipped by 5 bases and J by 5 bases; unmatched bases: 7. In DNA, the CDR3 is TGTGCCAGCAGTCCGCTAGACAGGGGTACTGAAGCTTTCTTT. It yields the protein CASSPLDRGTEAFF.

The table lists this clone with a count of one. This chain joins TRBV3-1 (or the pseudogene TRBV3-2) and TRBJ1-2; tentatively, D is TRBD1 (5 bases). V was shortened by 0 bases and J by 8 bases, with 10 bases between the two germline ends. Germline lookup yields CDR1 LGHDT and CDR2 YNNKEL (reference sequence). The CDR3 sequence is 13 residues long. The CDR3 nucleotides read TGTGCCAGCAGCCAAGATTTCGACAGAGGCTACACCTTC. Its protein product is CASSQDFDRGYTF.

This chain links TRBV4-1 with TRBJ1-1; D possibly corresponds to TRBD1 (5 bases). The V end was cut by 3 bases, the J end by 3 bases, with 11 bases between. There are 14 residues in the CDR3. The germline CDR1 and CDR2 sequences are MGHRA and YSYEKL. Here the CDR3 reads CASSHPDRYTEAFF. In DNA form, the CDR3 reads TGCGCCAGCAGCCACCCCGACAGATACACTGAAGCTTTCTTT.